The 9 T cell receptor beta chains listed next were all sequenced from one sample in a study of tumor and adjacent non-tumor tissue in lung cancer. A modified ARM-PCR protocol with three rounds of nested PCR amplified TCRbeta. TCRdb re-analysed the multiplex PCR reads in MiXCR, keeping a single row per CDR3 protein. Of about 120,000 distinct CDR3 sequences in the sample, about 66% were seen once. RNA was extracted from bulk tissue without any cell sorting. The sample was lung tumor tissue. These receptors all stem from a man aged 30 to 39 with non-small cell lung cancer.

With regard to this clonotype: This likely comes from a read error, as the CDR3 has no conserved phenylalanine or tryptophan at its end. The CDR3 here is CASSEENTGELFL. CDR3 DNA sequence: TGTGCCAGTAGTGAGGAGAACACCGGGGAGCTGTTTCTT. V and J are TRBV19 and TRBJ2-2; D gene ambiguous. The CDR3 covers 13 residues. V lost 5 bases and J 1 base, leaving 5 bases between the germline ends. Germline V gives CDR1 LNHDA, CDR2 SQIVND (reference sequence).

The rearrangement joins TRBV19 to TRBJ1-5; D unresolved. CDR1 and CDR2 from the germline V gene are LNHDA and SQIVND (reference sequence). CDR3 length: 16 amino acids. With 5 bases removed from V and 0 bases from J, the gap between germline ends came to 14 bases. The CDR3 nucleotides read TGTGCCAGTAGTCCCAACGGACTGACTAGCAATCAGCCCCAGCATTTT. Protein product: CASSPNGLTSNQPQHF.

The sample holds one count of this clonotype. This could be a read error, since a much larger clone is one nucleotide away. V gene TRBV4-3 combines with J gene TRBJ2-1; perhaps TRBD2 as D (7 bases). This CDR3 spans 16 amino acids. The germline gives CDR1 LGHNA, CDR2 YSLEER. The CDR3 loop is CASSQDGGARNNKQFF. The CDR3 DNA reads TGCGCCAGCAGCCAAGATGGGGGGGCGCGCAACAATAAGCAGTTCTTC.

On this clonotype itself: One junction end does not reproduce the germline sequence, and a read error may be involved. This rearrangement joins TRBV6-2 or TRBV6-3 to TRBJ1-1, with D unclear. The germline gives CDR1 MNHEY, CDR2 SVGEGT. The CDR3 length is 13 residues. The CDR3 is CASRITWSGDACF. The DNA for the CDR3 is TGCGCCAGCAGGATTACGTGGAGCGGGGATGCTTGTTTT.

The chain carries TRBV24-1 and TRBJ1-5; a weak D match, TRBD1 (5 bases). The CDR3 spans 16 residues. Germline values: CDR1 KGHDR, CDR2 SFDVKD. V lost 9 bases to trimming and J lost 5 bases, with 22 bases between them. As DNA, the CDR3 is TGTGCCACCGAATTCCCGGGACGGGTATACCATCAGCCCCAGCATTTT. Protein product: CATEFPGRVYHQPQHF.

V and J are TRBV10-2 and TRBJ1-2; 8 nucleotides match TRBD1. Trimming cost V 4 bases and J 6 bases; bases outside gene matches: 4. Germline V gene sequence: CDR1 WSHSY, CDR2 SAAADI. The CDR3 has 13 residues. CDR3 sequence reads: CASSVTGVDGYTF. Written as DNA, the CDR3 is TGCGCCAGCAGTGTGACAGGGGTGGATGGCTACACCTTC.

In its sample, this clonotype was seen a few times. This sequence may be a read error, since a much larger clone differs from it by one base. The rearrangement joins TRBV5-5 to TRBJ2-3; no clear D. The CDR3 totals 16 residues. V was clipped by 0 bases and J by 6 bases, with 17 bases between them. Germline lookup yields CDR1 SGHKS and CDR2 YYEKEE (reference sequence). This CDR3 is CASSLGTVTLGDTQYF. In DNA form, the CDR3 reads TGTGCCAGCAGCTTGGGTACAGTGACGCTCGGGGATACGCAGTATTTT.

There are many counts of this clonotype. The J gene is TRBJ2-3, the V gene TRBV6-2 or TRBV6-3; 8 bases line up with TRBD2. Per germline, CDR1 MNHEY and CDR2 SVGEGT. J gave up 1 base and V 1 base, and 4 bases lay outside the gene matches. This CDR3 has 16 amino acids. Here the CDR3 reads CASSYLPSGRTDTQYF. The CDR3 DNA sequence: TGTGCCAGCAGTTACTTGCCTAGCGGGCGCACAGATACGCAGTATTTT.

In this sample, this clonotype turned up many times. This chain joins TRBV6-5 and TRBJ2-7; perhaps D is TRBD1 or TRBD2 (5 bases each). Per the germline V gene, CDR1 is MNHEY and CDR2 is SVGAGI. Deletions cut 0 bases from V and 4 bases from J, with 13 bases between. There are 15 residues in the CDR3. The CDR3 reads CASSYSGTPPYEQYF. The CDR3, as DNA: TGTGCCAGCAGTTACTCCGGGACGCCACCTTACGAGCAGTACTTC.